The 9 T cell receptor beta chains below come from one sample, sequenced in a study of T cell changes during pregnancy in multiple sclerosis. Clones were sequenced by immunoSEQ multiplex PCR, and TCRdb holds only the in-frame ones, with some missing. The table shows about 34,000 clones, with roughly 90% occurring only once. The sequences come from CD8+ T cells from peripheral blood mononuclear cells, collected in the third trimester of pregnancy. The receptors here all came from a female donor with multiple sclerosis, enrolled in a pregnancy study.

The chain uses TRBV4-1 and TRBJ2-7; perhaps TRBD1 as D (6 bases). Trimming took off 0 bases at V and 0 bases at J, with 12 bases between the two ends. This CDR3 region has 16 residues. Germline lookup yields CDR1 MGHRA and CDR2 YSYEKL. The CDR3 is CASSQDGHRDSYEQYF. The CDR3 DNA follows: TGCGCCAGCAGCCAAGATGGCCACAGGGACTCCTACGAGCAGTACTTC.

The chain carries TRBV19 and TRBJ2-1; 10 bases map to TRBD2. The CDR3 has 14 residues. Losses at the gene ends were 6 bases for V and 6 bases for J; bases not matched to a gene: 5. Looked up from germline, CDR1 is LNHDA and CDR2 is SQIVND (reference sequence). The CDR3 region is CASRGLAGANEQFF. CDR3 DNA sequence: TGTGCCAGTAGGGGGCTAGCGGGGGCCAATGAGCAGTTCTTC.

This clone has a handful of counts. The rearrangement links TRBV27 to TRBJ1-3; 7 nucleotides agree with TRBD1. This CDR3 is built from 13 residues. In germline, CDR1 is MNHEY, CDR2 SMNVEV (reference sequence). Germline trimming cut 7 bases from V and 4 bases from J; bases unmatched to any gene: 4. The CDR3 region has the DNA TGTGCCAGCATGAGGGGGCTAGGAAACACCATATATTTT. It translates to CASMRGLGNTIYF.

The rearrangement joins TRBV5-1 to TRBJ2-5, with no clear D. This CDR3 has 11 amino acids. The germline gives CDR1 SGHRS, CDR2 YFSETQ. V was trimmed by 4 bases and J by 1 base, leaving 2 bases between them. The CDR3 loop reads CASSLQETQYF. DNA of the CDR3: TGCGCCAGCAGCCTCCAAGAGACCCAGTACTTC.

The chain is built from TRBV5-6 and TRBJ2-1, with a tentative D call TRBD1 (5 bases). The germline V and J ends were trimmed by 0 bases and 13 bases, with 8 bases remaining between them. The CDR3 is 11 residues long. In germline, CDR1 is SGHDT, CDR2 YYEEEE. CDR3 sequence (DNA): TGTGCCAGCAGCTTGGGACAGACCCAGTTCTTC. Protein product: CASSLGQTQFF.

The chain recombines TRBV15 with TRBJ2-7; the D gene is possibly TRBD2 (6 bases). CDR3 size: 14 residues. Germline CDR1 LNHNV, CDR2 YYDKDF (reference sequence). The ends were cut back, 1 base at V and 5 bases at J, with 12 bases in the middle. In DNA, the CDR3 is TGTGCCACCAGCAGAGGGGGGGTTGGGAACGAGCAGTACTTC. This translates into CATSRGGVGNEQYF.

This chain uses TRBV27 with TRBJ1-2; D is unclear. V lost 6 bases, J lost 5 bases, and 16 bases lay in between. Germline V lookup: CDR1 MNHEY, CDR2 SMNVEV (reference sequence). The CDR3 consists of 14 residues. The DNA of the CDR3 is TGTGCCAGCAGGGGAGGGAGCTATCGATATGGCTACACCTTC. It translates to CASRGGSYRYGYTF.

The chain employs TRBV12-5 and TRBJ2-3; 9 bases fit TRBD1. The CDR3 loop spans 14 amino acids. J gave up 2 bases and V 6 bases, and 3 bases lay outside the gene matches. In germline, CDR1 is LGHNT, CDR2 FRNRAP. The CDR3 DNA reads TGTGCTAGTGGCCCACAGGGGGCCACAGATACGCAGTATTTT. Amino acid sequence: CASGPQGATDTQYF. The complete variable domain, with remaining parts taken from reference TRBV12-5 and TRBJ2-3, reads DARVTQTPRHKVTEMGQEVTMRCQPILGHNTVFWYRQTMMQGLELLAYFRNRAPLDDSGMPKDRFSAEMPDATLATLKIQPSEPRDSAVYFCASGPQGATDTQYFGPGTRLTVL.

The gene calls are TRBV9 and TRBJ2-2; TRBD2 is a possible D gene (7 bases). The CDR3 is 14 residues long. Per germline, CDR1 SGDLS and CDR2 YYNGEE. V dropped 4 bases and J dropped 6 bases, with 13 bases sitting between them. The chain's CDR3 is CASSPLGGPGELFF. The CDR3 DNA reads as TGTGCCAGCAGCCCATTGGGGGGGCCCGGGGAGCTGTTTTTT.